Each of the 5 T cell receptor beta chains below was sequenced from the same sample in a study of T cell changes during pregnancy in multiple sclerosis. This table comes from immunoSEQ multiplex PCR, and its TCRdb copy is limited to in-frame clones, with some not included. The table lists 33,000 or so clones, 91% of them singletons. Sequencing was performed on CD8+ T cells from peripheral blood mononuclear cells, taken in the second trimester of pregnancy. These receptors were obtained from a female donor in good health, enrolled as a control in a pregnancy study.

The chain carries TRBV7-2 and TRBJ2-1; TRBD2 is a possible D gene (5 bases). Trimming removed 5 bases at V and 5 bases at J, with 10 bases between. CDR3 size: 13 residues. Germline V CDR1 and CDR2: SGHTA, FQGNSA. The CDR3 DNA sequence: TGTGCCAGCAGCCGTGACGGGAACAATGAGCAGTTCTTC. This gives the protein CASSRDGNNEQFF.

Of note for this clone: At the DNA level, this CDR3 is encoded by other sequences in the same sample as well. The chain links TRBV2 to TRBJ2-4; TRBD2 matches at 16 bases. The germline V gene has CDR1 SNHLY and CDR2 FYNNEI. The V gene end was trimmed by 8 bases and the J gene end by 9 bases; junction bases not matched to a gene: 7. The CDR3 spans 15 residues. DNA for the CDR3: TGTGCCAGCGGGGGACTAGCGGGGGGGACGGGCATTCAGTACTTC. Its translation: CASGGLAGGTGIQYF.

V and J are TRBV27 and TRBJ2-1; 12 bases agree with TRBD2. Germline CDR1 MNHEY, CDR2 SMNVEV (reference sequence). Trimming removed 5 bases from V and 4 bases from J; junction bases left unmatched: 6. This CDR3 region has 16 residues. The CDR3 coding sequence is TGTGCCAGCAGTCTTAGACTAGCGGGGGTGTACAATGAGCAGTTCTTC. Its translation: CASSLRLAGVYNEQFF.

This rearrangement joins TRBV6-1 to TRBJ1-1, with 9 bases lining up with TRBD1. Unmatched junction bases numbered 7, after V lost 10 bases and J lost 4 bases. Germline V gene sequence: CDR1 MNHNS, CDR2 SASEGT. CDR3 length equals 13 residues. DNA of the CDR3: TGTGCCACTCACAGGGGGCTGAGCACTGAAGCTTTCTTT. It translates to CATHRGLSTEAFF.

The chain combines TRBV5-1 with TRBJ2-7; tentative D call: TRBD2 (6 bases). The length of the CDR3 is 16 residues. Deletions cut 3 bases from V and 0 bases from J, with 16 bases between. Germline assignment: CDR1 SGHRS and CDR2 YFSETQ. The CDR3 coding sequence is TGCGCCAGCAGCTGGGACTTCCTGGGGAGCTCCTACGAGCAGTACTTC. Translated: CASSWDFLGSSYEQYF. The full variable domain, completed using reference TRBV5-1 and TRBJ2-7, is KAGVTQTPRYLIKTRGQQVTLSCSPISGHRSVSWYQQTPGQGLQFLFEYFSETQRNKGNFPGRFSGRQFSNSRSEMNVSTLELGDSALYLCASSWDFLGSSYEQYFGPGTRLTVT.